Each of the 19 T cell receptor beta chains below was sequenced from the same sample in a study of blood T cell repertoires in COVID-19. Profiling relied on immunoSEQ multiplex PCR, and the TCRdb table lists in-frame clones only, not all of them. The sample carries 15,000 to 20,000 clones, about 91% recorded once. Specimen: peripheral blood. The receptors stem from a man in his sixties with active COVID-19.

The genes are TRBV10-3 and TRBJ1-1; 7 nucleotides align to TRBD1. Trimming took 5 bases from V and 0 from J; bases not matched to a gene: 9. In germline, CDR1 is ENHRY, CDR2 SYGVKD. There are 16 residues in the CDR3. The CDR3 DNA reads as TGTGCCATCAGTACAGGGAAGGGGGCAATGAACACTGAAGCTTTCTTT. Its translation: CAISTGKGAMNTEAFF.

The rearrangement links TRBV25-1 to TRBJ1-6, with TRBD1 as a possible D gene (6 bases). The CDR3 spans 13 residues. Germline lookup yields CDR1 MGHDK and CDR2 SYGVNS. Trimming stripped 3 bases from V and 9 bases from J, with 9 bases between. In nucleotides, the CDR3 is TGTGCCAGCAGTGAGACAGGTAGTTCACCCCTCCACTTT. Amino acids: CASSETGSSPLHF.

The chain is built from TRBV6-5 and TRBJ2-1; 8 bases match TRBD2. The V segment lost 4 bases and the J segment 5 bases; nucleotides outside the gene matches: 10. The germline V gene encodes CDR1 MNHEY and CDR2 SVGAGI. The CDR3 runs 16 residues. This CDR3 reads CASSSTGGTGNNEQFF. DNA of the CDR3: TGTGCCAGCAGTTCGACGGGAGGGACTGGTAACAATGAGCAGTTCTTC.

V is TRBV18 and J is TRBJ2-5, with D possibly TRBD2 on 5 matching bases. This CDR3 spans 15 amino acids. The V end lost 5 bases, the J end lost 2 bases, and 15 bases lay between the germline ends. Germline CDR1 is KGHSH and CDR2 is LQKENI. Written as DNA, the CDR3 is TGTGCCAGCTCAGGTGGAGGTGGGAGTCAAGAGACCCAGTACTTC. This gives the protein CASSGGGGSQETQYF.

V usage is TRBV29-1 and J usage is TRBJ1-2; a weak D match, TRBD1 (5 bases). There are 11 residues in the CDR3. V was trimmed by 5 bases and J by 8 bases, leaving 12 bases between them. CDR1 is SQVTM and CDR2 is ANQGSEA in the germline V gene. In DNA, the CDR3 is TGCAGCGTTCTCAGGGACTTGGGCTACACCTTC. It translates to CSVLRDLGYTF.

The CDR3 nucleotides are TGTGCCAGCAGCCGTTCCGGACTAGAGGGCGGTACGCAGTATTTT. As protein: CASSRSGLEGGTQYF. The V gene is TRBV4-2, the J gene TRBJ2-3; 7 bases line up with TRBD2. CDR1 and CDR2 (germline): LGHNA, YNFKEQ. The CDR3 is 15 residues long. The V gene end was trimmed by 4 bases and the J gene end by 8 bases; junction bases not matched to a gene: 12.

This clone was picked up a small number of times. This sequence joins TRBV6-1 and TRBJ2-3; a possible D gene is TRBD2 (7 bases). The V and J ends lost 1 base and 7 bases respectively, with 12 bases between them. The CDR3 spans 14 residues. CDR1 and CDR2 from the germline V gene are MNHNS and SASEGT. The CDR3 here is CASSEGGGGNTQYF. The DNA of the CDR3 is TGTGCCAGCAGTGAAGGGGGAGGGGGGAATACGCAGTATTTT.

This clone occurred once. The V call is TRBV4-3, the J call TRBJ2-4; D not certain. Per germline, CDR1 LGHNA and CDR2 YSLEER. The CDR3 runs 13 residues. Trimming pared 0 bases from V and 9 bases from J, leaving 9 bases between. The CDR3 DNA reads TGCGCCAGCAGCCAAGAGCGACCAGGCATTCAGTACTTC. It codes for CASSQERPGIQYF.

This clone has just a few counts. The DNA for the CDR3 is TGTGCCAGCAGCTTAGCTGGTGGCAGGTCCTACGAGCAGTACTTC. Residues: CASSLAGGRSYEQYF. The chain has TRBV11-2 and TRBJ2-7; no reliable D call. Germline V gene data show CDR1 as SGHAT and CDR2 as FQNNGV. This CDR3 has 15 amino acids. The V gene lost 1 base and the J gene lost 1 base, with 11 bases spanning the gap.

The chain uses TRBV27 and TRBJ2-3; 13 bases line up with TRBD2. Germline assignment: CDR1 MNHEY and CDR2 SMNVEV (reference sequence). The V gene end was trimmed by 3 bases and the J gene end by 2 bases; junction bases not matched to a gene: 8. The CDR3 sequence is 18 residues long. CDR3 nucleotide sequence: TGTGCCAGCAGTTTCATCTGGACTAGCGGGAGTGTCACAGATACGCAGTATTTT. Translated: CASSFIWTSGSVTDTQYF.

The chain's CDR3 is CASSEARTSTEQYF. The CDR3 nucleotides read TGTGCCAGCAGTGAAGCCAGGACTAGCACCGAGCAGTACTTC. The chain has TRBV6-1 and TRBJ2-7, with 8 bases matching TRBD2. Trimming cost V 0 bases and J 6 bases; bases outside gene matches: 4. The CDR3 is made up of 14 amino acids. Per the germline V gene, CDR1 is MNHNS and CDR2 is SASEGT.

The CDR3 loop is CASSTPDRATDTQYF. In DNA, the CDR3 is TGTGCCAGCAGCACCCCGGACAGGGCGACAGATACGCAGTATTTT. This chain connects TRBV5-4 to TRBJ2-3, with 8 positions matching TRBD1. The trim removed 4 bases at V and 3 bases at J, leaving 7 bases unmatched. Germline loops: CDR1 SGHNT, CDR2 YYREEE (reference sequence). The CDR3 is made up of 15 amino acids.

The chain employs TRBV11-3 and TRBJ2-3; a weak D match, TRBD1 (5 bases). The V gene lost 6 bases and the J gene lost 0 bases, with 13 bases spanning the gap. The CDR3 has 15 amino acids. Germline values: CDR1 SGHNT, CDR2 YENEEA. CDR3 amino acids: CASSSGRLSTDTQYF. CDR3 coding DNA: TGTGCCAGCAGTTCAGGGCGGTTAAGCACAGATACGCAGTATTTT. Supplemented by reference TRBV11-3 and TRBJ2-3, the full variable domain reads EAGVVQSPRYKIIEKKQPVAFWCNPISGHNTLYWYLQNLGQGPELLIRYENEEAVDDSQLPKDRFSAERLKGVDSTLKIQPAELGDSAVYLCASSSGRLSTDTQYFGPGTRLTVL.

This clone was seen a few times. This chain uses TRBV7-9 with TRBJ1-6; D is uncertain. CDR1 SEHNR and CDR2 FQNEAQ come from the germline V gene (reference sequence). V was cut by 3 bases and J by 8 bases, with 8 bases left in between. CDR3 length equals 13 residues. CDR3 loop: CASSLDEDSPLHF. The CDR3 DNA reads TGTGCCAGCAGCTTGGATGAGGATTCACCCCTCCACTTT.

The chain uses TRBV3-1 (or the pseudogene TRBV3-2) and TRBJ1-1; no definite D call. Germline V gene data show CDR1 as LGHDT and CDR2 as YNNKEL (reference sequence). V lost 6 bases and J 1 base, leaving 9 bases between the germline ends. CDR3 size: 13 residues. CDR3 bases: TGTGCCAGCAGACCTAGACGGAACACTGAAGCTTTCTTT. As protein: CASRPRRNTEAFF.

The rearrangement joins TRBV20-1 to TRBJ2-5; D may be TRBD2 (6 bases). V gave up 5 bases and J gave up 4 bases, with 8 bases separating them. This CDR3 is 11 amino acids long. Germline lookup yields CDR1 DFQATT and CDR2 SNEGSKA (reference sequence). The CDR3: CSAGDSETQYF. The CDR3 nucleotides read TGCAGTGCTGGGGACTCAGAGACCCAGTACTTC.

The chain links TRBV4-3 to TRBJ1-2; 8 bases align to TRBD1. The V gene's germline CDR1 is LGHNA and CDR2 YSLEER. V dropped 3 bases and J dropped 5; count of bases not matched to a gene: 8. The CDR3 loop spans 15 amino acids. CDR3 DNA: TGCGCCAGCAGCCAGATCGGGACAGGAGATTATGGCTACACCTTC. Protein sequence: CASSQIGTGDYGYTF.

This sequence joins TRBV18 and TRBJ1-3; tentatively, D is TRBD1 (5 bases). Germline V gives CDR1 KGHSH, CDR2 LQKENI. The CDR3 is made up of 15 amino acids. V lost 3 bases to trimming and J lost 5 bases, with 14 bases between them. CDR3 coding DNA: TGTGCCAGCTCACCTGCGGGGTCAGGGAGAAACACCATATATTTT. Residues: CASSPAGSGRNTIYF.

This clone was detected only a few times. The rearrangement joins TRBV30 to TRBJ2-3, with TRBD2 matching 9 bases. This CDR3 spans 15 amino acids. Losses at the gene ends were 2 bases for V and 0 bases for J; bases not matched to a gene: 3. Germline loops: CDR1 GTSNPN, CDR2 SVGIG (reference sequence). CDR3 amino acids: CAWSRLAVSTDTQYF. CDR3 DNA sequence: TGTGCCTGGAGTCGACTAGCGGTTAGCACAGATACGCAGTATTTT.